Following are 19 T cell receptor beta chains from one sample sequenced in a study of shared clonotypes between healthy human individuals. Profiled with immunoSEQ multiplex PCR; TCRdb holds only in-frame clones, not every one. The sample has 1.5 million to 2.5 million clones; around 96% are singletons. In the naive CD8 group, cells lacked CD45RO and were positively selected for CCR7, so terminally differentiated effector memory CD45RA+ cells were left out. The sequenced material came from naive CD8+ T cells sorted from blood. The receptors stem from a man between 18 and 35 years old in good health.

This clone was recorded once. The V and J genes are TRBV5-1 and TRBJ2-6, with a tentative D call TRBD2 (5 bases). Trimming stripped 1 base from V and 3 bases from J, with 8 bases between. Per the germline V gene, CDR1 is SGHRS and CDR2 is YFSETQ. This CDR3 spans 15 amino acids. Here the CDR3 DNA reads TGCGCCAGCAGCTTGAGCGGTGGTGGGGCCAACGTCCTGACTTTC. As protein: CASSLSGGGANVLTF.

This clone was detected a few times. CDR3 protein: CASSLGTDEPLHF. CDR3 nucleotide sequence: TGTGCCAGCAGCTTGGGGACAGATGAACCCCTCCACTTT. The genes are TRBV5-4 and TRBJ1-6, with D tentatively TRBD1 (6 bases). Trimming removed 0 bases at V and 12 bases at J, with 10 bases between. The CDR3 has 13 residues. Germline V CDR1 and CDR2: SGHNT, YYREEE (reference sequence).

The chain employs TRBV28 and TRBJ1-4; a weak D match, TRBD1 (6 bases). V gave up 7 bases and J gave up 8 bases, with 14 bases separating them. The CDR3 is made up of 13 amino acids. Per the germline V gene, CDR1 is MDHEN and CDR2 is SYDVKM. The CDR3 DNA reads as TGTGCCAGCAACTTAGGGGGGCTAGAAAAACTGTTTTTT. Protein product: CASNLGGLEKLFF.

The rearrangement uses TRBV5-1 and TRBJ2-7, with TRBD1 matching 7 bases. The germline V gene encodes CDR1 SGHRS and CDR2 YFSETQ. The CDR3 totals 15 residues. Germline trimming cut 4 bases from V and 0 bases from J; bases unmatched to any gene: 7. Here the CDR3 DNA reads TGCGCCAGCAGCGGCCGAGGGGGCCACTCCTACGAGCAGTACTTC. Protein sequence: CASSGRGGHSYEQYF.

This clone has just a few counts. The J gene is TRBJ2-7, the V gene TRBV10-3; no reliable D call. The CDR3 sequence is 14 residues long. The ends were cut back, 0 bases at V and 0 bases at J, with 6 bases in the middle. CDR1 and CDR2 (germline): ENHRY, SYGVKD. The CDR3 region has the DNA TGTGCCATCAGTGAGTCAGAGGACTCCTACGAGCAGTACTTC. This translates into CAISESEDSYEQYF.

CDR3 sequence (DNA): TGCGCCAGCAGCCCCTATCCGGCATCCGAGCAGTACTTC. Translated: CASSPYPASEQYF. V and J are TRBV5-1 and TRBJ2-7; D is uncertain. Trimming stripped 4 bases from V and 6 bases from J, with 14 bases between. The CDR3 sequence is 13 residues long. Germline V gives CDR1 SGHRS, CDR2 YFSETQ.

The V call is TRBV2, the J call TRBJ2-7; D remains ambiguous. Per germline, CDR1 SNHLY and CDR2 FYNNEI. This CDR3 has 12 amino acids. V was clipped by 7 bases and J by 3 bases, with 10 bases between them. The CDR3 loop reads CASNVPVYEQYF. Written as DNA, the CDR3 is TGTGCCAGCAACGTCCCAGTCTACGAGCAGTACTTC.

The chain links TRBV4-1 to TRBJ2-7; possibly TRBD1 for D (6 bases). V was trimmed by 1 base and J by 0 bases, leaving 10 bases between them. Germline values: CDR1 MGHRA, CDR2 YSYEKL. This CDR3 spans 15 amino acids. The CDR3 sequence: CASSQVRGSSYEQYF. CDR3 coding DNA: TGCGCCAGCAGCCAAGTAAGGGGGAGCTCCTACGAGCAGTACTTC.

V and J are TRBV6-1 and TRBJ1-2; TRBD1 might be the D (5 bases). CDR3 size: 16 residues. Trimming shortened V by 3 bases and J by 8 bases, and 22 bases separated the two germline ends. The germline V gene has CDR1 MNHNS and CDR2 SASEGT. The CDR3 region is CASSDLLSLGANGYTF. CDR3 sequence (DNA): TGTGCCAGCAGTGACCTTCTAAGCCTCGGGGCGAACGGCTACACCTTC.

The CDR3: CASSPLSASGDTQYF. The CDR3 DNA sequence: TGTGCCAGCAGCCCCCTTTCGGCTTCTGGGGATACGCAGTATTTT. The chain is built from TRBV7-6 and TRBJ2-3, with D uncertain. Germline V gene sequence: CDR1 SGHVS, CDR2 FNYEAQ. V lost 5 bases, J lost 6 bases, and 18 bases lay in between. This CDR3 comprises 15 residues.

V is TRBV5-5 and J is TRBJ2-2; 9 nucleotides agree with TRBD1. This CDR3 has 20 amino acids. Trimming took 6 bases from V and 4 from J; bases not matched to a gene: 22. Germline CDR1 reads SGHKS; CDR2 reads YYEKEE (reference sequence). DNA of the CDR3: TGTGCCAGCACCTCAGCCCCATCGTTCGGGACAGGGTCGTTCACCGGGGAGCTGTTTTTT. Translation gives CASTSAPSFGTGSFTGELFF.

The chain has TRBV7-2 and TRBJ1-5; D remains ambiguous. CDR3 length equals 15 residues. Germline values: CDR1 SGHTA, CDR2 FQGNSA. V lost 1 base and J lost 2, with 9 bases in between. The CDR3 nucleotides read TGTGCCAGCAGCTTAGAAGATTACGGCAATCAGCCCCAGCATTTT. Its translation: CASSLEDYGNQPQHF. Variable domain in full (rest from reference TRBV7-2 and TRBJ1-5): GAGVSQSPSNKVTEKGKDVELRCDPISGHTALYWYRQSLGQGLEFLIYFQGNSAPDKSGLPSDRFSAERTGGSVSTLTIQRTQQEDSAVYLCASSLEDYGNQPQHFGDGTRLSIL.

This clone was detected only a few times. The chain uses TRBV10-3 and TRBJ1-2, with a possible D match to TRBD1 (6 bases). V was cut by 1 base and J by 6 bases, with 15 bases left in between. Germline V gene data show CDR1 as ENHRY and CDR2 as SYGVKD. The CDR3 runs to 15 residues. Here the CDR3 DNA reads TGTGCCATCAGTGAGTATACAGGGACGGCGGATGGCTACACCTTC. Amino acid sequence: CAISEYTGTADGYTF.

The table lists this clone with a count of one. The V gene is TRBV11-2, the J gene TRBJ2-1; 11 bases match TRBD2. Trimming removed 2 bases from V and 8 bases from J; junction bases left unmatched: 8. This CDR3 spans 16 amino acids. Germline-derived CDR1 and CDR2 are SGHAT and FQNNGV. The chain's CDR3 is CASSLYETSGGDEQFF. The CDR3 bases are TGTGCCAGCAGCTTATATGAAACTAGCGGGGGCGATGAGCAGTTCTTC.

The rearrangement uses TRBV6-4 and TRBJ1-2, with 9 bases identical to TRBD1. V shed 0 bases, J shed 8 bases, and the junction held 1 base outside the gene matches. Germline assignment: CDR1 MRHNA and CDR2 SNTAGT. There are 13 residues in the CDR3. In nucleotides, the CDR3 is TGTGCCAGCAGTGACTCTACAGGGGGCGGCTACACCTTC. Its translation: CASSDSTGGGYTF.

This sequence joins TRBV29-1 and TRBJ1-2; D might be TRBD1 (5 bases). The CDR3 contains 15 residues. Germline CDR1 and CDR2: SQVTM and ANQGSEA. Trimming left V 3 bases short and J 0 bases short, with 14 bases between. The DNA of the CDR3 is TGCAGCGTTGACCTTCAGACGGACACTAACTATGGCTACACCTTC. It yields the protein CSVDLQTDTNYGYTF.

Of note for this clone: Other DNA sequences of this sample code for an identical CDR3. This chain uses TRBV27 with TRBJ2-7, with 10 positions matching TRBD1. V shed 5 bases and J 4 bases; nucleotides not matched to a gene: 5. Germline CDR1 MNHEY, CDR2 SMNVEV (reference sequence). The CDR3 totals 14 residues. The CDR3 here is CASSPGQGTYEQYF. The CDR3 DNA reads TGTGCCAGCAGTCCGGGACAGGGGACGTACGAGCAGTACTTC.

This clone was recorded a few times. The rearrangement links TRBV10-2 to TRBJ1-6, with a weak D call TRBD1 (5 bases). The germline V gene has CDR1 WSHSY and CDR2 SAAADI. The CDR3 is made up of 14 amino acids. Deletions cut 6 bases from V and 13 bases from J, with 19 bases between. The CDR3 nucleotides read TGCGCCAGCAGCAGGGACTCCCGGGAAGGGCCCCTCCACTTT. Its protein product is CASSRDSREGPLHF.

Only one count was recorded for this clone. A much larger clone sits a single nucleotide away, making a read error possible. Additional DNA sequences in this sample encode the identical CDR3. The V and J genes are TRBV4-1 and TRBJ1-1; unclear D gene. Per germline, CDR1 MGHRA and CDR2 YSYEKL. V dropped 1 base and J dropped 5 bases, with 5 bases sitting between them. This CDR3 has 12 residues. The CDR3 coding sequence is TGCGCCAGCAGCCAAGGGAATACTGAAGCTTTCTTT. Translation: CASSQGNTEAFF.